The 12 T cell receptor beta chains in this list originate from one sample, sequenced in a study of cytomegalovirus exposure and HLA in healthy donors. The PCR was carried out with 60 Vbeta primers and 13 Jbeta primers. TCRdb's table, derived via immunoSEQ multiplex PCR, lists solely in-frame clones and lacks some. The sample gives some 170,000 clones, over 65% of which show up once; 4% to 5% is in the top ten. Input material: PBMCs. The source is a man between 18 and 35 years old in good health and CMV-seropositive.

The chain carries TRBV30 and TRBJ1-5; TRBD1 might be the D (6 bases). The CDR3 covers 15 residues. The V end was cut by 2 bases, the J end by 0 bases, with 11 bases between. Germline assignment: CDR1 GTSNPN and CDR2 SVGIG (reference sequence). CDR3 nucleotides: TGTGCCTGGAGTCTCCGGGACATTAGCAATCAGCCCCAGCATTTT. Its translation: CAWSLRDISNQPQHF.

The V and J genes are TRBV5-1 and TRBJ2-5; 7 bases are shared with TRBD2. CDR1 and CDR2 (germline): SGHRS, YFSETQ. V lost 2 bases and J lost 2; bases outside the gene matches: 9. This CDR3 contains 16 residues. Written as DNA, the CDR3 is TGCGCCAGCAGCTTTGGGTATGGGACTAATCAAGAGACCCAGTACTTC. Translated: CASSFGYGTNQETQYF.

This clone was observed once. V is TRBV7-2 and J is TRBJ1-6, with D perhaps matching TRBD1 (5 bases). The germline V gene has CDR1 SGHTA and CDR2 FQGNSA. The CDR3 loop spans 16 amino acids. V shed 5 bases and J shed 5 bases, with 16 bases lying between them. The CDR3 is CASSPRTYTNNSPLHF. The CDR3 DNA follows: TGTGCCAGCAGCCCCCGGACATATACTAATAATTCACCCCTCCACTTT.

The chain couples TRBV6-6 to TRBJ1-6; a possible D gene is TRBD1 (5 bases). The V and J ends lost 7 bases and 7 bases respectively, with 17 bases between them. The CDR3 spans 15 residues. The germline CDR1 and CDR2 sequences are MNHNY and SVGAGI (reference sequence). CDR3 loop: CASTQWGVGNSPLHF. The CDR3 DNA follows: TGTGCCAGCACCCAGTGGGGGGTTGGGAATTCACCCCTCCACTTT.

The chain recombines TRBV13 with TRBJ2-1; TRBD2 matches 11 bases. CDR3 length: 15 residues. The J segment lost 9 bases and the V segment lost 1 base, leaving 5 bases of the junction unmatched. CDR1 PRHDT and CDR2 FYEKMQ come from the germline V gene (reference sequence). As DNA, the CDR3 is TGTGCCAGCAGCTTAGCTAGCGGGGGGTTCAGTGAGCAGTTCTTC. It specifies CASSLASGGFSEQFF.

This clone was detected only once. The chain joins TRBV4-1 to TRBJ2-7; TRBD2 is a possible D gene (6 bases). The length of the CDR3 is 14 residues. Per the germline V gene, CDR1 is MGHRA and CDR2 is YSYEKL. Trimming cost V 4 bases and J 6 bases, with 16 bases left between them. CDR3 sequence reads: CASSPRDWGAEQYV. CDR3 nucleotides: TGCGCCAGCAGCCCCCGGGACTGGGGAGCCGAGCAGTACGTC.

This chain links TRBV11-2 with TRBJ2-2; the D gene is possibly TRBD2 (6 bases). V was clipped by 7 bases and J by 1 base, with 16 bases between them. Germline loops: CDR1 SGHAT, CDR2 FQNNGV. The CDR3 spans 16 residues. DNA for the CDR3: TGTGCCAGCAATGGGAACGCGGGGCTGAACACCGGGGAGCTGTTTTTT. Protein: CASNGNAGLNTGELFF. The full variable domain, in which reference TRBV11-2 and TRBJ2-2 provide the parts outside the CDR3, is EAGVAQSPRYKIIEKRQSVAFWCNPISGHATLYWYQQILGQGPKLLIQFQNNGVVDDSQLPKDRFSAERLKGVDSTLKIQPAKLEDSAVYLCASNGNAGLNTGELFFGEGSRLTVL.

Only a few counts were recorded for this clone. The chain carries TRBV28 and TRBJ1-3; possibly TRBD1 for D (6 bases). Looked up from germline, CDR1 is MDHEN and CDR2 is SYDVKM. The CDR3 runs 15 residues. Trimming took 5 bases from V and 4 from J, leaving 15 bases between them. CDR3 coding DNA: TGTGCCAGCAGTCCCTCCCGGACAGCCGGAAACACCATATATTTT. The encoded protein is CASSPSRTAGNTIYF. Complete variable domain (other parts from reference TRBV28 and TRBJ1-3): DVKVTQSSRYLVKRTGEKVFLECVQDMDHENMFWYRQDPGLGLRLIYFSYDVKMKEKGDIPEGYSVSREKKERFSLILESASTNQTSMYLCASSPSRTAGNTIYFGEGSWLTVV.

The rearrangement joins TRBV4-2 to TRBJ1-3, with D perhaps matching TRBD1 (6 bases). Per the germline V gene, CDR1 is LGHNA and CDR2 is YNFKEQ. The CDR3 contains 17 residues. V lost 0 bases, J lost 2 bases, and 14 bases lay in between. The chain's CDR3 is CASSQEAWAGAGNTIYF. The CDR3 DNA follows: TGTGCCAGCAGCCAAGAAGCTTGGGCAGGGGCTGGAAACACCATATATTTT.

The genes are TRBV18 and TRBJ1-1; TRBD1 matches at 9 bases. CDR3 length: 15 residues. The V gene's germline CDR1 is KGHSH and CDR2 LQKENI. J was trimmed by 1 base and V by 4 bases; bases with no gene match: 4. The CDR3 DNA follows: TGTGCCAGCTCACTCCGGACAGGGGAGAACACTGAAGCTTTCTTT. This sequence encodes CASSLRTGENTEAFF.

The CDR3 DNA reads as TGTGCCAGCAGCGTCGGGACAGGTCTGTACTTC. Translated, it gives CASSVGTGLYF. The rearrangement uses TRBV5-6 and TRBJ2-4; TRBD1 aligns across 8 bases. Trimming at V came to 4 bases and at J to 15 bases, leaving 6 bases not matched to a gene. This CDR3 comprises 11 residues. Germline CDR1 reads SGHDT; CDR2 reads YYEEEE.

V is TRBV2 and J is TRBJ1-2; 10 bases fit TRBD1. J lost 0 bases, V lost 6 bases, and 13 bases had no gene match. CDR1 and CDR2 from the germline V gene are SNHLY and FYNNEI. CDR3 length: 18 amino acids. Here the CDR3 reads CASSPGQGRVSANYGYTF. CDR3 sequence (DNA): TGTGCCAGCAGCCCGGGACAGGGGCGTGTGTCGGCTAACTATGGCTACACCTTC.